The 10 T cell receptor beta chains below were found in one sample sequenced in a study of CD8 T cells in Susac syndrome. When the RNA was reverse transcribed, random hexamers were used with an input of about 0.5 to 1 ug. MiXCR, run by TCRdb on the immunoSEQ multiplex PCR reads, gives a single entry per CDR3 protein. Of around 71,000 distinct CDR3 sequences in the sample, roughly 95% were seen once. Specimen: CD4+ T cells from PBMCs. The receptors come from a human donor with multiple sclerosis.

This rearrangement joins TRBV30 to TRBJ1-1, with D unresolved. Germline-derived CDR1 and CDR2 are GTSNPN and SVGIG (reference sequence). V gave up 1 base and J gave up 3 bases, with 12 bases separating them. The CDR3 is 14 amino acids. CDR3 nucleotides: TGTGCCTGGAGTGCGGGTCCAGAGGACACTGAAGCTTTCTTT. It encodes CAWSAGPEDTEAFF.

The CDR3 sequence: CSARTLAGTPLSTDTQYF. CDR3 DNA: TGCAGTGCTAGAACGCTAGCGGGGACCCCTCTTAGCACAGATACGCAGTATTTT. The gene calls are TRBV20-1 and TRBJ2-3; 9 nucleotides line up with TRBD2. The CDR3 extends over 18 amino acids. Germline assignment: CDR1 DFQATT and CDR2 SNEGSKA (reference sequence). Trimming took 2 bases from V and 0 from J; bases not matched to a gene: 12.

The rearrangement joins TRBV24-1 to TRBJ2-3, with a tentative D call TRBD1 (6 bases). The length of the CDR3 is 16 residues. V lost 4 bases, J lost 0 bases, and 13 bases lay in between. Germline assignment: CDR1 KGHDR and CDR2 SFDVKD. The CDR3 coding sequence is TGTGCCACCAGTGACCGGACAGAAATCAGCACAGATACGCAGTATTTT. Amino acid sequence: CATSDRTEISTDTQYF.

The rearrangement uses TRBV5-1 and TRBJ2-1; TRBD1 agrees at 8 bases. The germline gives CDR1 SGHRS, CDR2 YFSETQ. Losses at the gene ends were 5 bases for V and 4 bases for J; bases not matched to a gene: 8. The length of the CDR3 is 15 residues. CDR3 nucleotides: TGCGCCAGCAGGGCGGACAGGGTCCAATACAATGAGCAGTTCTTC. Its protein is CASRADRVQYNEQFF.

Only one count was recorded for this clonotype. The chain joins TRBV5-4 to TRBJ2-7, with 14 bases aligning to TRBD2. CDR3 size: 16 residues. From germline, CDR1 is SGHNT and CDR2 YYREEE (reference sequence). V shed 4 bases, J shed 3 bases, and the junction held 6 bases outside the gene matches. This chain's CDR3 is CASSPGLAGASYEQYF. The CDR3 nucleotides read TGTGCCAGCAGCCCGGGACTAGCGGGGGCAAGCTACGAGCAGTACTTC. The entire variable domain, with the rest obtained from reference TRBV5-4 and TRBJ2-7, is as follows: ETGVTQSPTHLIKTRGQQVTLRCSSQSGHNTVSWYQQALGQGPQFIFQYYREEENGRGNFPPRFSGLQFPNYSSELNVNALELDDSALYLCASSPGLAGASYEQYFGPGTRLTVT.

J is TRBJ2-7 and V is TRBV29-1; 9 bases agree with TRBD1. The J segment lost 2 bases and the V segment lost 6 bases, leaving 17 bases of the junction unmatched. Germline-derived CDR1 and CDR2 are SQVTM and ANQGSEA. The CDR3 totals 17 residues. CDR3 loop: CSVVPSQGAGVPYEQYF. As DNA, the CDR3 is TGCAGCGTGGTCCCCTCACAGGGGGCGGGGGTCCCCTACGAGCAGTACTTC.

This clonotype was seen more than once but under ten times. CDR3: CASSAGARNTEAFF. The CDR3 nucleotides read TGTGCCAGCAGCGCCGGGGCCAGGAACACTGAAGCTTTCTTT. The chain joins TRBV14 to TRBJ1-1; D may be TRBD1 (5 bases). Germline V CDR1 and CDR2: SGHDN, FVKESK. Deletions cut 5 bases from V and 1 base from J, with 11 bases between. The CDR3 is 14 residues long.

The chain is built from TRBV6-1 and TRBJ1-4; D not certain. CDR1 and CDR2 from the germline V gene are MNHNS and SASEGT. This CDR3 comprises 15 residues. V lost 7 bases and J 5 bases, leaving 17 bases between the germline ends. DNA of the CDR3: TGTGCCAGCACCTCCGGGATTGCGCAGAATGAAAAACTGTTTTTT. Its protein product is CASTSGIAQNEKLFF.

This clonotype was recorded once. This rearrangement joins TRBV29-1 to TRBJ2-3, with TRBD2 identical over 8 bases. Trimming cost V 3 bases and J 0 bases; bases outside gene matches: 8. In germline, CDR1 is SQVTM, CDR2 ANQGSEA. There are 16 residues in the CDR3. CDR3 amino acids: CSVDGKRGTSTDTQYF. In DNA, the CDR3 is TGCAGCGTTGACGGCAAGCGGGGGACGAGCACAGATACGCAGTATTTT.

The chain links TRBV12-3 or TRBV12-4 to TRBJ1-4; D uncertain. The CDR3 spans 13 residues. V lost 7 bases and J lost 8, with 14 bases in between. The CDR3 spells CASTEGIGEKLFF. CDR3 DNA: TGTGCCAGCACCGAGGGAATCGGGGAAAAACTGTTTTTT.